These T cell receptor beta chains were read from a single sample in a study of cytomegalovirus exposure and HLA in healthy donors. Measured with immunoSEQ multiplex PCR; TCRdb has only the in-frame clones, and not every one. The table shows 150,000 to 200,000 clones, with around 86% occurring only once. Sequencing was carried out using PBMCs. Source of these receptors: a man aged 40-49 years in good health and CMV-seropositive. The CDR3 runs from the conserved cysteine through the conserved F or W. A D gene is named only where the DNA matches it firmly. Clone size is shown for a subset of rows, as once, few, many or a class of expanded clone.

CDR3 DNA: TGTGCCAGCAGCATCCAGGGGTCCCGCAGAGCTTTCTTT
CDR3 protein: CASSIQGSRRAFF
V gene: TRBV7-2
clone size: -
J gene: TRBJ1-1
D gene: -

CDR3 DNA: TGTGCCAGCACTCCAGGGGCGGCTAACTATGGCTACACCTTC
CDR3 protein: CASTPGAANYGYTF
V gene: TRBV2
clone size: -
J gene: TRBJ1-2
D gene: -

CDR3 DNA: TGTGCCATCAGTTCCTCACTAGCGGGGCAGCCAGAGACCCAGTACTTC
CDR3 protein: CAISSSLAGQPETQYF
V gene: TRBV10-3
clone size: -
J gene: TRBJ2-5
D gene: TRBD2

CDR3 DNA: TGTGCCAGCAGCCCGACAGAAACCTATAATTCACCCCTCCACTTT
CDR3 protein: CASSPTETYNSPLHF
V gene: TRBV7-2
clone size: -
J gene: TRBJ1-6
D gene: -

CDR3 DNA: TGTGCCAGTAGTATCTCGAGGGTCGCGAATAGCAATCAGCCCCAGCATTTT
CDR3 protein: CASSISRVANSNQPQHF
V gene: TRBV19
clone size: -
J gene: TRBJ1-5
D gene: -

CDR3 DNA: TGTGCCAGCAGCCCCAGGGGGCTCGGTCGGTACGAGCAGTACTTC
CDR3 protein: CASSPRGLGRYEQYF
V gene: TRBV7-8
clone size: -
J gene: TRBJ2-7
D gene: TRBD1

CDR3 DNA: TGTGCCAGCAGGGACAGGGGGCTTTACGAGCAGTACTTC
CDR3 protein: CASRDRGLYEQYF
V gene: TRBV6-6
clone size: -
J gene: TRBJ2-7
D gene: TRBD1

CDR3 DNA: TGTGCCAGCAGCCCCCCCGGTTACAATGAGCAGTTCTTC
CDR3 protein: CASSPPGYNEQFF
V gene: TRBV7-3
clone size: -
J gene: TRBJ2-1
D gene: -

CDR3 DNA: TGTGCCAGCAGCTTAGGCGTAGGAGCAGATACGCAGTATTTT
CDR3 protein: CASSLGVGADTQYF
V gene: TRBV7-3
clone size: -
J gene: TRBJ2-3
D gene: -

CDR3 DNA: TGCGCCAGCAGCTTGGATAGCGGCAATCAGCCCCAGCATTTT
CDR3 protein: CASSLDSGNQPQHF
V gene: TRBV5-1
clone size: -
J gene: TRBJ1-5
D gene: -

CDR3 DNA: TGTGCCAGCAGTGAAACCCCCCGGGGTGAGTACGAGCAGTACTTC
CDR3 protein: CASSETPRGEYEQYF
V gene: TRBV6-1
clone size: -
J gene: TRBJ2-7
D gene: -

CDR3 DNA: TGTGCCAGCAGCGCATCAGGATACAATTCACCCCTCCACTTT
CDR3 protein: CASSASGYNSPLHF
V gene: TRBV9
clone size: -
J gene: TRBJ1-6
D gene: -

CDR3 DNA: TGTGCCAGCAGCTTACAGGGGGCAGGTGGAAACACCATATATTTT
CDR3 protein: CASSLQGAGGNTIYF
V gene: TRBV5-4
clone size: once
J gene: TRBJ1-3
D gene: TRBD1

CDR3 DNA: TGTGCCACCGGGAGGGGAGGGAATTTGAACACTGAAGCTTTCTTT
CDR3 protein: CATGRGGNLNTEAFF
V gene: TRBV9
clone size: -
J gene: TRBJ1-1
D gene: -

CDR3 DNA: TGCGCCAGCAACCGTACAGCAACCCCGGGGAGGGGCTTC
CDR3 protein: CASNRTATPGRGF
V gene: TRBV5-1
clone size: once
J gene: TRBJ1-2
D gene: -

CDR3 DNA: TGTGCCAGCTCACTGTCCAGGGGGGATAACTATGGCTACACCTTC
CDR3 protein: CASSLSRGDNYGYTF
V gene: TRBV18
clone size: -
J gene: TRBJ1-2
D gene: TRBD1

CDR3 DNA: TGCAGCGTTGTCACAGGGGGAACCGGGGAGCTGTTTTTT
CDR3 protein: CSVVTGGTGELFF
V gene: TRBV29-1
clone size: -
J gene: TRBJ2-2
D gene: TRBD1

CDR3 DNA: TGTGCCAGCAGCTTAACTAGCGGAACCACAGATACGCAGTATTTT
CDR3 protein: CASSLTSGTTDTQYF
V gene: TRBV7-3
clone size: once
J gene: TRBJ2-3
D gene: -

CDR3 DNA: TGTGCCAGCATCTCGACAGGGTGGGCCAAAAACATTCAGTACTTC
CDR3 protein: CASISTGWAKNIQYF
V gene: TRBV6-1
clone size: -
J gene: TRBJ2-4
D gene: TRBD1

CDR3 DNA: TGTGCCAGCAGCCCTGGGACGGGGGGGTCCTACGAGCAGTACTTC
CDR3 protein: CASSPGTGGSYEQYF
V gene: TRBV9
clone size: -
J gene: TRBJ2-7
D gene: TRBD2

CDR3 DNA: TGTGCCAGCAGCGCCACAGGGTCCACTGAAGCTTTCTTT
CDR3 protein: CASSATGSTEAFF
V gene: TRBV7-9
clone size: -
J gene: TRBJ1-1
D gene: -

CDR3 DNA: TGCGCCAGCAGCTTGGAGCTGACATCCAATGAGCAGTTCTTC
CDR3 protein: CASSLELTSNEQFF
V gene: TRBV5-1
clone size: few
J gene: TRBJ2-1
D gene: -